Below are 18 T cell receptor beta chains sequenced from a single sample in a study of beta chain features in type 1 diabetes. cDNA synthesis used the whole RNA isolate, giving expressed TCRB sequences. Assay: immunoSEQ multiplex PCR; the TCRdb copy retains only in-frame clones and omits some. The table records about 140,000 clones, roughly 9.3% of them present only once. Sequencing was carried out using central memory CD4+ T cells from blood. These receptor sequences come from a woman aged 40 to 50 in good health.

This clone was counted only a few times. The CDR3 DNA is TGTGCCAGCAGCCATGTCACAGGGAATTCACCCCTCCACTTT. This encodes CASSHVTGNSPLHF. The V and J genes are TRBV14 and TRBJ1-6, with D maybe TRBD1 (6 bases). Per germline, CDR1 SGHDN and CDR2 FVKESK. Trimming cost V 3 bases and J 7 bases, with 10 bases left between them. This CDR3 has 14 amino acids.

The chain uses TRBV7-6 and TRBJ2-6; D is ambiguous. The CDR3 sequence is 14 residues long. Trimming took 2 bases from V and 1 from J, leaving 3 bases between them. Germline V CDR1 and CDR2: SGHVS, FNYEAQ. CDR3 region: CASSLQSGANVLTF. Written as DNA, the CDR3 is TGTGCCAGCAGCTTACAGTCTGGGGCCAACGTCCTGACTTTC.

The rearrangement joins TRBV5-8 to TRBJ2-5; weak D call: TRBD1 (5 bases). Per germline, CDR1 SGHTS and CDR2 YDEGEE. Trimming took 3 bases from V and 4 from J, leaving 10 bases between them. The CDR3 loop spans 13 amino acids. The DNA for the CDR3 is TGTGCCAGCAGCTCGGACAACCCAGAGACCCAGTACTTC. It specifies CASSSDNPETQYF.

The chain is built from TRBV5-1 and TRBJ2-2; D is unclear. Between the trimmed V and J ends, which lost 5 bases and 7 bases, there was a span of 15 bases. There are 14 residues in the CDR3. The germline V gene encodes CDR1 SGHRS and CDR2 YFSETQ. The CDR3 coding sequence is TGCGCCAGCAGTCAGGCTATTAGGAACGGGGAGCTGTTTTTT. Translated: CASSQAIRNGELFF.

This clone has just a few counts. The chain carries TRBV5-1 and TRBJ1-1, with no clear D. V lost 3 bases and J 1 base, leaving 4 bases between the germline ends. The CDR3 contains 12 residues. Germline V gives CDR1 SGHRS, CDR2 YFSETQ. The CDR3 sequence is CASSYQNTEAFF. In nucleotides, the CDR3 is TGCGCCAGCAGCTATCAGAACACTGAAGCTTTCTTT.

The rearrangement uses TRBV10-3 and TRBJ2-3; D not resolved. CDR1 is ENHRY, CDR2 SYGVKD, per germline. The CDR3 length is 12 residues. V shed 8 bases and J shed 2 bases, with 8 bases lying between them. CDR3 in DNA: TGTGCCATCTCGGAGAACACAGATACGCAGTATTTT. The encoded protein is CAISENTDTQYF.

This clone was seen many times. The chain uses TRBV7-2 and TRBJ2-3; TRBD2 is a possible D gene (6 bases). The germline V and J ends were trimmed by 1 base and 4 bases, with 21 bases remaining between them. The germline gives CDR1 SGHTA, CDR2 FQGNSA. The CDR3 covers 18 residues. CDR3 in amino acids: CASSLGSPAGSGADTQYF. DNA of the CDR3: TGTGCCAGCAGCTTAGGTTCTCCGGCGGGGTCAGGAGCAGATACGCAGTATTTT. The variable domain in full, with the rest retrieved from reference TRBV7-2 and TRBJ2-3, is GAGVSQSPSNKVTEKGKDVELRCDPISGHTALYWYRQSLGQGLEFLIYFQGNSAPDKSGLPSDRFSAERTGGSVSTLTIQRTQQEDSAVYLCASSLGSPAGSGADTQYFGPGTRLTVL.

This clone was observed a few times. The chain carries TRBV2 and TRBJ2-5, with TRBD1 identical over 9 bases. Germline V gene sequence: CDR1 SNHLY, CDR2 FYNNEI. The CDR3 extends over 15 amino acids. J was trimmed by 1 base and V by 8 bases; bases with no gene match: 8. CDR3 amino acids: CASGVGQGTQETQYF. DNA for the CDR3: TGTGCCAGCGGGGTGGGACAGGGAACCCAAGAGACCCAGTACTTC.

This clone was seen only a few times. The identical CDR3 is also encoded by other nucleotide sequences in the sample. CDR3 sequence reads: CASSETGGPDTQYF. The CDR3 DNA reads TGTGCCAGCAGTGAGACGGGGGGGCCAGATACGCAGTATTTT. This sequence joins TRBV6-1 and TRBJ2-3, with 8 positions matching TRBD2. Losses at the gene ends were 3 bases for V and 4 bases for J; bases not matched to a gene: 3. The CDR3 runs to 14 residues. CDR1 and CDR2 from the germline V gene are MNHNS and SASEGT.

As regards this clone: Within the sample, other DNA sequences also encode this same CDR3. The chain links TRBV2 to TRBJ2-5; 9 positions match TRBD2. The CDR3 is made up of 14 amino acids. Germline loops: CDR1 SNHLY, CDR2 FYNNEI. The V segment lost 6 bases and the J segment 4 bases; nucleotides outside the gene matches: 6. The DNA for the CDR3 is TGTGCCAGCAGCTTGGCGGGGGGGCGAGAGACCCAGTACTTC. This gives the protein CASSLAGGRETQYF.

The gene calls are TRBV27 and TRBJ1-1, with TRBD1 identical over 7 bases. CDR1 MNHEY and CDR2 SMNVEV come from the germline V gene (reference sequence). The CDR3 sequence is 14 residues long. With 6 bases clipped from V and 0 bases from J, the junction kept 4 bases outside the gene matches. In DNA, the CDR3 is TGTGCCAGCAGACAACAGGGGATGAACACTGAAGCTTTCTTT. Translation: CASRQQGMNTEAFF.

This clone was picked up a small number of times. Written as DNA, the CDR3 is TGTGCCAGCAGTTACAGGGGTCTTAACTATGGCTACACCTTC. Encoded protein: CASSYRGLNYGYTF. The V gene is TRBV2, the J gene TRBJ1-2, with TRBD1 matching over 7 bases. Per germline, CDR1 SNHLY and CDR2 FYNNEI. Losses at the gene ends were 5 bases for V and 1 base for J; bases not matched to a gene: 4. CDR3 length: 14 amino acids.

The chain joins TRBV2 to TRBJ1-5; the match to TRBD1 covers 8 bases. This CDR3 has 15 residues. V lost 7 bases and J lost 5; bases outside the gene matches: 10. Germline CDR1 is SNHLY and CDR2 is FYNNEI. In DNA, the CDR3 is TGTGCCAGCACCAAGGGACAGGCCATCCATCAGCCCCAGCATTTT. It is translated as CASTKGQAIHQPQHF.

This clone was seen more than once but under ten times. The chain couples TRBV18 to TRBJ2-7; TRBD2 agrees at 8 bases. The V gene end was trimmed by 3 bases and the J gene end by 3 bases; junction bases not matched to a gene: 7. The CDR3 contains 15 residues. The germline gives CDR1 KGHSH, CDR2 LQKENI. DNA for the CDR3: TGTGCCAGCTCACCGGGACTAGGGGGGGGCTACGAGCAGTACTTC. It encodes CASSPGLGGGYEQYF.

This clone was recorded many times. CDR3 region: CASSLEQGSDEQYF. CDR3 bases: TGTGCCAGCAGCTTGGAACAGGGGAGTGACGAGCAGTACTTC. The chain has TRBV5-4 and TRBJ2-7; 7 bases agree with TRBD1. With V trimmed by 0 bases and J by 5 bases, 5 bases remained unmatched. Germline CDR1 SGHNT, CDR2 YYREEE (reference sequence). The CDR3 is 14 amino acids.

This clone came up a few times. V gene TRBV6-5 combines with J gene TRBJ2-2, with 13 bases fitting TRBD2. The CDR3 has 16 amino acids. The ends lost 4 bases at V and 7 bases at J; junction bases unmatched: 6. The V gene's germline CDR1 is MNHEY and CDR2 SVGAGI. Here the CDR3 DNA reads TGTGCCAGCAGTTGGACGACTAGCGGGGGGATCGGGGAGCTGTTTTTT. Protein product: CASSWTTSGGIGELFF.

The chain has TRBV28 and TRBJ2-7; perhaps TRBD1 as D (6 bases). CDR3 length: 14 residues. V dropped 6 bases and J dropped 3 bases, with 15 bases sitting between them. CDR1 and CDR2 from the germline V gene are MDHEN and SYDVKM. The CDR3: CASRRGTVNYEQYF. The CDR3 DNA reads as TGTGCCAGCAGAAGGGGGACGGTGAACTACGAGCAGTACTTC. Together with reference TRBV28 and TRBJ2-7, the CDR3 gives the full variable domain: DVKVTQSSRYLVKRTGEKVFLECVQDMDHENMFWYRQDPGLGLRLIYFSYDVKMKEKGDIPEGYSVSREKKERFSLILESASTNQTSMYLCASRRGTVNYEQYFGPGTRLTVT.

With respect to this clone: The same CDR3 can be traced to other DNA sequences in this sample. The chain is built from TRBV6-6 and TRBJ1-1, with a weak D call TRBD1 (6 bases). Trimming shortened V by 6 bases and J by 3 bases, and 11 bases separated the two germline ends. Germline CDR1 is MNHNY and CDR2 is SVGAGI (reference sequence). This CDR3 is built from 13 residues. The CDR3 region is CASRLQGDTEAFF. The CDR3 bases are TGTGCCAGCAGGTTACAGGGCGACACTGAAGCTTTCTTT.